This record looks at one T cell receptor (beta chain) sequence and its context. This clonotype was detected only a few times. Its recognized antigen is unknown. Qualities for individual bases were not recorded, and no much larger clone is one base off. The sample is drawn from a study of T-cell reconstitution after alpha-beta-depleted transplantation in children (dated by TCRdb to 2015 to 2016). Some background on the complete study: T-cell immune reconstitution after TCRalphabeta/CD19-depleted allogeneic hematopoietic cell transplantation in children was quantitatively tracked in the study by means of TCR repertoire profiling.

The library was built by means of PCR. Sequenced using an Illumina HiSeq 2500. To normalize quantification of the TCRbeta repertoire, the TCR libraries were built with molecular barcoding that relied on unique molecular identifiers. TCRdb reworked the public reads: Q25 trimming with fastp, MiXCR clone assembly, productive beta chains retained. One record per CDR3 amino acid sequence lists the most common genes and DNA. For this sample there are about 610,000 distinct CDR3 sequences; over 9.5% appear just once. The ten most abundant clones make up less than 5% of the sample. Sequenced material: PBMCs from the stem cell graft donor, taken from the stem cell graft. The TCR comes from a human donor who donated a stem cell graft to a child with acute myeloid leukemia.

The CDR3 region reads CASSLTGLRGSPLHF. The sequence in DNA is TGTGCCAGCAGTCTGACAGGTTTAAGAGGTTCACCCCTCCACTTT. In this chain, TRBV6-1 is recombined with TRBJ1-6; the D gene is perhaps TRBD1, from 6 matching bases. The CDR3 holds 15 amino acids from the cysteine to the phenylalanine. Only the CDR3 DNA is retained, 45 bases long and in frame from the first base. CDR1 and CDR2 are read off the germline V gene as MNHNS and SASEGT. Relative to germline, V is 5 bases shorter and J is 9 bases shorter, with 17 bases between their ends.